These T cell receptor beta chains were read from a single sample in a study of shared clonotypes between healthy human individuals. The repertoire was sequenced with immunoSEQ multiplex PCR; TCRdb's copy has only in-frame clones and lacks some. The sample includes a few million clones, approximately 95% of them seen just once. Material: naive CD4+ T cells from PBMCs. These receptors all stem from a man aged 18 to 30 in good health. Some clones in this sample may be carry-over from other donors' samples. CDR3s include the opening cysteine and the closing phenylalanine or tryptophan. Each record gives: clone size, J gene, D gene, V gene, CDR3 protein, CDR3 DNA. A D gene is named only where the DNA matches it firmly. Clone size is stated in some rows and not others, as once, few, many or a class when expanded.

.	TRBJ1-1	.	TRBV5-1	CASSLARQNTEAFF	TGCGCCAGCAGCTTGGCCAGGCAGAACACTGAAGCTTTCTTT
.	TRBJ1-4	.	TRBV7-2	CASSLAGRQEKLFF	TGTGCCAGCAGCTTAGCGGGCAGACAAGAAAAACTGTTTTTT
.	TRBJ1-4	TRBD1	TRBV9	CASSRGQGNEKLFF	TGTGCCAGCAGCCGGGGACAGGGGAATGAAAAACTGTTTTTT
.	TRBJ1-5	TRBD1	TRBV5-5	CASSPGQGNQPQHF	TGTGCCAGCAGCCCGGGACAGGGCAATCAGCCCCAGCATTTT
.	TRBJ2-1	TRBD1	TRBV5-1	CASSDPGQGAINEQFF	TGCGCCAGCAGCGACCCGGGACAGGGGGCGATCAATGAGCAGTTCTTC
.	TRBJ2-6	.	TRBV6-1	CASSVRAGANVLTF	TGTGCCAGCAGTGTAAGGGCTGGGGCCAACGTCCTGACTTTC
.	TRBJ2-3	TRBD2	TRBV19	CASSIGLAGFTSTDTQYF	TGTGCCAGTAGTATAGGACTAGCGGGATTCACTAGCACAGATACGCAGTATTTT
once	TRBJ2-1	.	TRBV7-8	CASSHLGRNSYNEQFF	TGTGCCAGCAGCCACCTCGGGCGGAACTCCTACAATGAGCAGTTCTTC
.	TRBJ2-5	TRBD2	TRBV9	CASSVGRASGSETQYF	TGTGCCAGCAGCGTAGGGAGGGCTAGCGGGAGTGAGACCCAGTACTTC
once	TRBJ2-1	.	TRBV14	CASSLRAGGEQFF	TGTGCCAGCAGCCTAAGGGCAGGCGGCGAGCAGTTCTTC
.	TRBJ2-2	.	TRBV9	CASSDQIVGELFF	TGTGCCAGCAGCGACCAAATAGTGGGGGAGCTGTTTTTT
.	TRBJ1-2	.	TRBV11-2	CASSLAGNYGYTF	TGTGCCAGCAGTCTTGCAGGGAACTATGGCTACACCTTC
.	TRBJ2-1	TRBD2	TRBV29-1	CSVGRTSGSSPFF	TGCAGCGTGGGCAGGACTAGCGGGAGTTCGCCGTTCTTC
once	TRBJ1-4	.	TRBV28	CASGLGGQKLFF	TGTGCCAGCGGATTGGGGGGCCAAAAACTGTTTTTT
.	TRBJ2-7	.	TRBV5-6	CASSLAGTASYEQYF	TGTGCCAGCAGCTTGGCCGGGACGGCCTCCTACGAGCAGTACTTC
.	TRBJ1-3	.	TRBV5-1	CASSLGGSSGNTIYF	TGCGCCAGCAGCTTGGGCGGGAGCTCTGGAAACACCATATATTTT
.	TRBJ1-5	.	TRBV2	CASSEGVNQPQHF	TGTGCCAGCAGTGAAGGCGTCAATCAGCCCCAGCATTTT
.	TRBJ1-2	.	TRBV19	CASSIREGAKGNYGYTF	TGTGCCAGTAGCATTCGTGAAGGGGCAAAGGGGAACTATGGCTACACCTTC
.	TRBJ2-5	.	TRBV5-1	CASSLANGEETQYF	TGCGCCAGCAGCTTGGCCAACGGGGAAGAGACCCAGTACTTC
.	TRBJ1-5	.	TRBV7-2	CASSLFWDSNQPQHF	TGTGCCAGCAGCTTATTCTGGGACAGCAATCAGCCCCAGCATTTT
.	TRBJ2-1	.	TRBV10-3	CAIRTADSSYNEQFF	TGTGCCATCAGGACGGCGGACAGCTCCTACAATGAGCAGTTCTTC
.	TRBJ1-1	.	TRBV28	CASSLWGGPTEAFF	TGTGCCAGCAGTTTATGGGGGGGGCCCACTGAAGCTTTCTTT
.	TRBJ1-3	TRBD1	TRBV10-3	CAISETGAPGNTIYF	TGTGCCATCAGTGAGACAGGGGCCCCTGGAAACACCATATATTTT
.	TRBJ2-3	TRBD2	TRBV5-1	CASSSLAAGSTDTQYF	TGCGCCAGCAGCTCACTAGCGGCGGGAAGCACAGATACGCAGTATTTT
.	TRBJ2-7	TRBD1	TRBV7-3	CASSLAGTGGHEQYF	TGTGCCAGCAGCTTAGCCGGGACAGGGGGCCACGAGCAGTACTTC
.	TRBJ2-7	.	TRBV9	CASSVVPTSEQYF	TGTGCCAGCAGCGTAGTCCCGACATCGGAGCAGTACTTC
.	TRBJ2-7	TRBD2	TRBV7-2	CASTRTRSSVEQYF	TGTGCCAGCACCAGGACTAGGTCTTCGGTTGAGCAGTACTTC
.	TRBJ2-7	TRBD1	TRBV18	CASSDGTGFYEQYF	TGTGCCAGCTCCGACGGGACAGGGTTCTACGAGCAGTACTTC
.	TRBJ1-1	.	TRBV29-1	CSTRQRNTEAFF	TGCAGCACACGACAGAGGAACACTGAAGCTTTCTTT
.	TRBJ1-1	.	TRBV6-6	CASSYQGGGTEAFF	TGTGCCAGCAGTTACCAGGGAGGAGGCACTGAAGCTTTCTTT
.	TRBJ1-3	TRBD1	TRBV7-2	CASSLVGTGAGNTIYF	TGTGCCAGCAGCTTAGTAGGGACAGGGGCCGGAAACACCATATATTTT
.	TRBJ2-1	.	TRBV7-6	CASSPYTTSANEQFF	TGTGCCAGCAGCCCATATACCACGAGCGCGAATGAGCAGTTCTTC
few	TRBJ1-1	.	TRBV29-1	CSVEGGLSVTEAFF	TGCAGCGTTGAGGGGGGACTGTCGGTCACTGAAGCTTTCTTT
.	TRBJ1-2	.	TRBV27	CASSLGGGIHGYTF	TGTGCCAGCAGTTTGGGTGGGGGAATCCATGGCTACACCTTC
.	TRBJ1-6	.	TRBV6-5	CASSYLSGTNSPLHF	TGTGCCAGCAGTTACCTGTCAGGGACCAATTCACCCCTCCACTTT
.	TRBJ1-2	.	TRBV6-5	CASSYSLAGYGYTF	TGTGCCAGCAGTTACTCGTTGGCGGGCTATGGCTACACCTTC
.	TRBJ2-7	.	TRBV28	CASLTGTGNYEQYF	TGTGCCAGCCTTACCGGGACGGGTAACTACGAGCAGTACTTC
.	TRBJ2-2	.	TRBV27	CASSLVTNTGELFF	TGTGCCAGCAGTTTAGTCACGAACACCGGGGAGCTGTTTTTT
.	TRBJ1-1	.	TRBV27	CASTRDWGGNTEAFF	TGTGCCAGCACCCGAGATTGGGGAGGGAACACTGAAGCTTTCTTT
once	TRBJ2-3	.	TRBV7-3	CASSLTSSITDTQYF	TGTGCCAGCAGCTTAACGTCTAGTATAACAGATACGCAGTATTTT